These 21 T cell receptor beta chains came from one sample sequenced in a study of spatial heterogeneity in lung cancer. General observations from the study: Tracking of tumor mutation counts was seen in expanded intratumoral alpha and beta TCR counts.

These receptors' targets are unknown. In TCRdb, the 5' RACE reads were re-called with MiXCR into one record per CDR3 protein. The sample lists more than 25,000 distinct CDR3 sequences, just over 7% occurring once. Specified time point: sample taken at primary tumor resection. The sample consisted of lung tumor tissue, taken at surgery. The receptors come from a male donor with early-stage non-small cell lung cancer.

This clonotype appeared many times. The CDR3 sequence is CATSDQPGTSGGALETQYF. The CDR3 DNA reads TGTGCCACCAGTGATCAGCCAGGGACTAGCGGGGGGGCGCTGGAGACCCAGTACTTC. The V and J genes are TRBV24-1 and TRBJ2-5; 16 nucleotides match TRBD2. Germline V gene sequence: CDR1 KGHDR, CDR2 SFDVKD. This CDR3 is built from 19 residues. Germline trimming cut 3 bases from V and 5 bases from J; bases unmatched to any gene: 11.

This clonotype was seen ten or more times. The rearrangement joins TRBV11-2 to TRBJ2-1, with TRBD1 matching over 9 bases. The CDR3 contains 16 residues. The germline V gene encodes CDR1 SGHAT and CDR2 FQNNGV. V dropped 4 bases and J dropped 7; count of bases not matched to a gene: 11. The CDR3 region has the DNA TGTGCCAGCAGCTCGGTACAGGGGGCGCTTAGGAATGAGCAGTTCTTC. Translation: CASSSVQGALRNEQFF.

This clonotype is medium-sized by share. The genes are TRBV6-2 or TRBV6-3 and TRBJ1-5; possibly TRBD1 for D (5 bases). V lost 3 bases to trimming and J lost 4 bases, with 10 bases between them. This CDR3 comprises 14 residues. The V gene's germline CDR1 is MNHEY and CDR2 SVGEGT. As DNA, the CDR3 is TGTGCCAGCAGTTATGAGGGGAGAAATCAGCCCCAGCATTTT. Translating gives CASSYEGRNQPQHF.

This clonotype was seen ten or more times. The chain couples TRBV4-1 to TRBJ1-6; D not certain. The CDR3 consists of 17 residues. V dropped 1 base and J dropped 0 bases, with 10 bases sitting between them. Per the germline V gene, CDR1 is MGHRA and CDR2 is YSYEKL. The CDR3 region is CASSQAVLSSYNSPLHF. For the CDR3, the DNA is TGCGCCAGCAGCCAAGCGGTGCTGAGCTCCTATAATTCACCCCTCCACTTT.

This clonotype was detected ten times or more. V gene TRBV25-1 combines with J gene TRBJ1-1, with D unclear. CDR1 is MGHDK, CDR2 SYGVNS, per germline. Trimming pared 4 bases from V and 9 bases from J, leaving 6 bases between. CDR3 length equals 10 residues. The CDR3 coding sequence is TGTGCCAGCAGTGGATTGAAAGCTTTCTTT. Protein product: CASSGLKAFF.

This clonotype was seen repeatedly, ten times or more. This CDR3 reads CASSQRFRGRGGTEAFF. In DNA, the CDR3 is TGCGCCAGCAGCCAAAGATTCCGGGGCAGGGGGGGCACTGAAGCTTTCTTT. The rearrangement uses TRBV4-3 and TRBJ1-1; 7 bases match TRBD1. CDR3 size: 17 residues. V lost 2 bases, J lost 4 bases, and 13 bases stayed unmatched. Germline assignment: CDR1 LGHNA and CDR2 YSLEER.

The sample holds a few counts of this clonotype. This chain uses TRBV5-1 with TRBJ2-5; 7 nucleotides line up with TRBD2. The CDR3 spans 16 residues. With 0 bases clipped from V and 2 bases from J, the junction kept 7 bases outside the gene matches. Per the germline V gene, CDR1 is SGHRS and CDR2 is YFSETQ. CDR3 amino acids: CASSLGRAGSQETQYF. Written as DNA, the CDR3 is TGCGCCAGCAGCTTGGGTCGAGCGGGGTCACAAGAGACCCAGTACTTC.

This clonotype was seen repeatedly, ten times or more. CDR3 nucleotide sequence: TGTGCCAGCAGTTTCACTGGTCAATCCTACGAGCAGTACTTC. This codes for CASSFTGQSYEQYF. The genes are TRBV12-3 or TRBV12-4 and TRBJ2-7; D uncertain. V was trimmed by 3 bases and J by 1 base, leaving 10 bases between them. The CDR3 extends over 14 amino acids.

In its sample, this clonotype ranks as medium-sized. This chain joins TRBV11-2 and TRBJ1-1; D is uncertain. CDR1 is SGHAT, CDR2 FQNNGV, per germline. The CDR3 is 13 amino acids. Trimming left V 5 bases short and J 1 base short, with 8 bases between. CDR3 in amino acids: CASSDTRNTEAFF. The CDR3 nucleotides read TGTGCCAGCAGCGATACACGGAACACTGAAGCTTTCTTT.

Only a few counts were recorded for this clonotype. The V and J genes are TRBV20-1 and TRBJ1-1, with a tentative D call TRBD1 (6 bases). CDR1 DFQATT and CDR2 SNEGSKA come from the germline V gene (reference sequence). V lost 0 bases and J 1 base, leaving 9 bases between the germline ends. The CDR3 extends over 14 amino acids. CDR3 residues: CSAREAGANTEAFF. The CDR3 nucleotides read TGCAGTGCTAGAGAGGCGGGGGCGAACACTGAAGCTTTCTTT.

There are many counts of this clonotype. J is TRBJ2-3 and V is TRBV20-1, with TRBD2 as a possible D gene (6 bases). The CDR3 loop spans 16 amino acids. Germline V lookup: CDR1 DFQATT, CDR2 SNEGSKA (reference sequence). V shed 0 bases and J shed 5 bases, with 18 bases lying between them. The CDR3 loop reads CSARDRVSRGEDTQYF. The DNA of the CDR3 is TGCAGTGCTAGAGATCGGGTGTCTCGCGGGGAAGATACGCAGTATTTT.

The chain recombines TRBV6-1 with TRBJ2-3, with TRBD2 matching 11 bases. Germline V gene data show CDR1 as MNHNS and CDR2 as SASEGT. The V gene end was trimmed by 6 bases and the J gene end by 2 bases; junction bases not matched to a gene: 13. The CDR3 is made up of 18 amino acids. CDR3 protein: CASRSGPSGGTYTDTQYF. As DNA, the CDR3 is TGTGCCAGCAGGTCGGGGCCTAGCGGGGGGACATACACAGATACGCAGTATTTT.

The V gene is TRBV2, the J gene TRBJ1-2; 8 positions match TRBD1. The V and J ends lost 6 bases and 4 bases, in that order; junction bases with no gene match: 7. The CDR3 runs to 14 residues. Per germline, CDR1 SNHLY and CDR2 FYNNEI. CDR3 protein: CASRVGQGSYGYTF. CDR3 DNA sequence: TGTGCCAGCAGGGTAGGACAGGGTTCCTATGGCTACACCTTC.

This clonotype occurred many times. The chain employs TRBV20-1 and TRBJ2-7; D gene uncertain. The V end was cut by 1 base, the J end by 2 bases, with 6 bases between. The CDR3 spans 12 residues. Germline CDR1 is DFQATT and CDR2 is SNEGSKA (reference sequence). This chain's CDR3 is CSARGQAYEQYF. DNA of the CDR3: TGCAGTGCTAGAGGGCAGGCCTACGAGCAGTACTTC.

This sequence joins TRBV20-1 and TRBJ2-5; D is possibly TRBD2 (7 bases). The V and J ends lost 3 bases and 4 bases respectively, with 18 bases between them. This CDR3 spans 15 amino acids. CDR1 is DFQATT and CDR2 is SNEGSKA in the germline V gene (reference sequence). CDR3 bases: TGCAGTGCTAGTACCCTGGGGGGGGCAGGAGAGACCCAGTACTTC. Its protein product is CSASTLGGAGETQYF.

This clonotype appeared a few times. V gene TRBV5-1 combines with J gene TRBJ2-5; TRBD2 aligns across 7 bases. Unmatched junction bases numbered 5, after V lost 4 bases and J lost 2 bases. Germline V CDR1 and CDR2: SGHRS, YFSETQ. This CDR3 comprises 14 residues. The CDR3 protein is CASSLGLVQETQYF. The CDR3 coding sequence is TGCGCCAGCAGCCTAGGACTAGTTCAAGAGACCCAGTACTTC.

This clonotype was counted ten times or more. The genes are TRBV2 and TRBJ1-5, with D uncertain. Germline CDR1 is SNHLY and CDR2 is FYNNEI. CDR3 length: 15 amino acids. V was trimmed by 3 bases and J by 1 base, leaving 10 bases between them. The CDR3 bases are TGTGCCAGCAGTGAGGGTACTACAAGCAATCAGCCCCAGCATTTT. Translating it yields CASSEGTTSNQPQHF.

This clonotype was counted between two and nine times. The chain uses TRBV27 and TRBJ2-2; TRBD2 matches at 8 bases. Germline CDR1 reads MNHEY; CDR2 reads SMNVEV (reference sequence). The V gene end was trimmed by 6 bases and the J gene end by 3 bases; junction bases not matched to a gene: 12. CDR3 length: 17 residues. CDR3 sequence (DNA): TGTGCCAGCAGCCCGATTCGGAGCGGGGGAGACACCGGGGAGCTGTTTTTT. Its translation is CASSPIRSGGDTGELFF.

About this clonotype itself: A clone one base away is much larger, so this may be a read error. This chain connects TRBV29-1 to TRBJ2-4; weak D call: TRBD1 (6 bases). There are 14 residues in the CDR3. The ends were cut back, 1 base at V and 3 bases at J, with 10 bases in the middle. Germline assignment: CDR1 SQVTM and CDR2 ANQGSEA. The CDR3 is CSVEGQDDKNIQYF. The CDR3 DNA follows: TGCAGCGTTGAAGGACAGGATGACAAAAACATTCAGTACTTC.

This rearrangement joins TRBV5-5 to TRBJ2-7; no reliable D call. CDR1 is SGHKS, CDR2 YYEKEE, per germline (reference sequence). V was clipped by 4 bases and J by 0 bases, with 14 bases between them. The CDR3 contains 15 residues. This CDR3 reads CASSAALAASYEQYF. The CDR3, as DNA: TGTGCCAGCAGCGCAGCCCTGGCAGCCTCCTACGAGCAGTACTTC.

In its sample, this clonotype was seen many times. The V call is TRBV4-1, the J call TRBJ2-3; D remains ambiguous. Trimming took 3 bases from V and 1 from J, leaving 14 bases between them. CDR1 and CDR2 (germline): MGHRA, YSYEKL. The CDR3 sequence is 16 residues long. The CDR3 loop is CASSQPGLGGTDTQYF. CDR3 nucleotides: TGCGCCAGCAGCCAGCCGGGCTTGGGTGGCACAGATACGCAGTATTTT.